One sample yielded the 31 T cell receptor beta chains listed below, sequenced in a study of blood T cell repertoires in COVID-19. Assay: immunoSEQ multiplex PCR; the TCRdb copy retains only in-frame clones and omits some. Of about 270,000 clones listed, 88% were seen once; the top ten hold about 3%. Sequencing was carried out using PBMCs or T cells enriched from blood (not recorded which). These receptor sequences come from a woman in her forties or fifties who had recovered from COVID-19.

This chain uses TRBV5-5 with TRBJ1-2; possibly TRBD1 for D (6 bases). There are 15 residues in the CDR3. Trimming cost V 0 bases and J 5 bases, with 14 bases left between them. Per germline, CDR1 SGHKS and CDR2 YYEKEE (reference sequence). CDR3 nucleotide sequence: TGTGCCAGCAGCTTGGATGGGACACCGGCTTATGGCTACACCTTC. Translating gives CASSLDGTPAYGYTF.

The chain combines TRBV6-5 with TRBJ2-7; D might be TRBD2 (5 bases). The CDR3 is made up of 16 amino acids. Trimming shortened V by 0 bases and J by 3 bases, and 15 bases separated the two germline ends. Germline V gene sequence: CDR1 MNHEY, CDR2 SVGAGI. For the CDR3, the DNA is TGTGCCAGCAGTTACTCGATGCTTAGGGAGATCTACGAGCAGTACTTC. Protein: CASSYSMLREIYEQYF.

This chain links TRBV5-1 with TRBJ1-4; TRBD1 is a possible D gene (5 bases). V was pared by 7 bases and J by 7 bases, with 17 bases between. CDR1 is SGHRS and CDR2 is YFSETQ in the germline V gene. CDR3 length equals 14 residues. The CDR3 region has the DNA TGCGCCAGCGGCCTGCGGGGGGTTGGTGAAAAACTGTTTTTT. It translates to CASGLRGVGEKLFF.

V is TRBV7-2 and J is TRBJ1-1; the D is unclear. V lost 5 bases to trimming and J lost 5 bases, with 12 bases between them. Germline V gives CDR1 SGHTA, CDR2 FQGNSA. The CDR3 is made up of 13 amino acids. The CDR3 here is CASSPFRGTEAFF. The CDR3 DNA reads TGTGCCAGCAGCCCGTTTCGGGGTACTGAAGCTTTCTTT. The full variable domain, in which reference TRBV7-2 and TRBJ1-1 provide the parts outside the CDR3, is GAGVSQSPSNKVTEKGKDVELRCDPISGHTALYWYRQSLGQGLEFLIYFQGNSAPDKSGLPSDRFSAERTGGSVSTLTIQRTQQEDSAVYLCASSPFRGTEAFFGQGTRLTVV.

The genes are TRBV7-2 and TRBJ1-2, with D perhaps matching TRBD1 (6 bases). Germline loops: CDR1 SGHTA, CDR2 FQGNSA. Trimming took off 4 bases at V and 2 bases at J, with 11 bases between the two ends. The CDR3 runs 14 residues. The DNA of the CDR3 is TGTGCCAGCAGCTCCAACAGGGTGAACTATGGCTACACCTTC. This codes for CASSSNRVNYGYTF.

The table lists this clone with a count of one. For the CDR3, the DNA is TGTGCCAGCAGGAACCTCCCCGGGACAGGGTATGGCTACACCTTC. Encoded protein: CASRNLPGTGYGYTF. The J gene is TRBJ1-2, the V gene TRBV21-1; the table's D call, TRBD1, was not checked against the DNA. TRBV21-1 is termed a pseudogene. This CDR3 spans 15 amino acids.

The rearrangement joins TRBV29-1 to TRBJ2-2, with D maybe TRBD1 (6 bases). The CDR3 is 15 amino acids. V shed 2 bases and J shed 7 bases, with 17 bases lying between them. From germline, CDR1 is SQVTM and CDR2 ANQGSEA. The CDR3 loop is CSVEYPGAVYGELFF. The DNA for the CDR3 is TGCAGCGTTGAATACCCAGGGGCGGTTTACGGGGAGCTGTTTTTT.

V usage is TRBV18 and J usage is TRBJ1-5; D remains unclear. V dropped 6 bases and J dropped 3 bases, with 12 bases sitting between them. Germline lookup yields CDR1 KGHSH and CDR2 LQKENI. CDR3 size: 14 residues. The CDR3 spells CASSDGISNQPQHF. The CDR3 DNA reads TGTGCCAGCTCTGACGGGATTTCCAATCAGCCCCAGCATTTT.

This clone has only one observation. The rearrangement joins TRBV7-6 to TRBJ2-1, with D unclear. This CDR3 comprises 12 residues. The V gene's germline CDR1 is SGHVS and CDR2 FNYEAQ. V gave up 5 bases and J gave up 7 bases, with 9 bases separating them. The CDR3 DNA follows: TGTGCCAGCAGCATGAACGGGAATGAGCAGTTCTTC. Protein: CASSMNGNEQFF.

V and J are TRBV5-1 and TRBJ2-2, with 7 bases fitting TRBD1. With V trimmed by 4 bases and J by 1 base, 1 base remained unmatched. The CDR3 extends over 14 amino acids. Germline CDR1 SGHRS, CDR2 YFSETQ. CDR3 sequence: CASSRDRNTGELFF. The DNA for the CDR3 is TGCGCCAGCAGCCGGGACAGGAACACCGGGGAGCTGTTTTTT.

This rearrangement joins TRBV6-5 to TRBJ1-2; 12 nucleotides agree with TRBD1. Germline CDR1 and CDR2: MNHEY and SVGAGI. The CDR3 extends over 14 amino acids. The V gene end was trimmed by 8 bases and the J gene end by 4 bases; junction bases not matched to a gene: 5. For the CDR3, the DNA is TGTGCCAGCGGGGACAGGGGGCACCCCTATGGCTACACCTTC. The encoded protein is CASGDRGHPYGYTF.

This chain uses TRBV10-2 with TRBJ2-7; tentative D call: TRBD1 (5 bases). V was clipped by 3 bases and J by 7 bases, with 19 bases between them. This CDR3 comprises 15 residues. The V gene's germline CDR1 is WSHSY and CDR2 SAAADI. The CDR3 protein is CASSDGYHRPEEQYF. The DNA for the CDR3 is TGCGCCAGCAGTGACGGGTACCACAGGCCCGAGGAGCAGTACTTC.

The chain couples TRBV6-5 to TRBJ1-3; perhaps TRBD1 as D (6 bases). Trimming shortened V by 7 bases and J by 5 bases, and 12 bases separated the two germline ends. This CDR3 is 13 amino acids long. Germline V gene data show CDR1 as MNHEY and CDR2 as SVGAGI. CDR3 sequence reads: CASTNQGRNTIYF. In DNA form, the CDR3 reads TGTGCCAGCACTAATCAGGGGAGAAACACCATATATTTT.

Points on this clone: The junction does not match germline at one end; this may be a read error. This sequence joins TRBV5-6 and TRBJ1-3; the D gene is possibly TRBD1 (6 bases). The V gene's germline CDR1 is SGHDT and CDR2 YYEEEE. The CDR3 spans 17 residues. The CDR3: CASSYLAPGDSENTIYF. The CDR3 DNA reads as TGTGCCAGCAGCTACCTGGCGCCAGGGGATTCTGAAAACACCATATATTTT.

The V and J genes are TRBV24-1 and TRBJ1-5; 7 bases agree with TRBD1. The length of the CDR3 is 16 residues. V lost 2 bases and J lost 4; bases outside the gene matches: 7. In germline, CDR1 is KGHDR, CDR2 SFDVKD. The CDR3 DNA sequence: TGTGCCACCAGTGATTCCCGACAGGGCTTTAATCAGCCCCAGCATTTT. This codes for CATSDSRQGFNQPQHF.

The genes are TRBV28 and TRBJ2-2, with TRBD2 identical over 15 bases. The CDR3 sequence is 19 residues long. Germline values: CDR1 MDHEN, CDR2 SYDVKM. Trimming at V came to 10 bases and at J to 4 bases, leaving 16 bases not matched to a gene. The CDR3 bases are TGTGCCACCTCCCCAGCGGGACTAGCGGGAGGCAGGGGCACCGGGGAGCTGTTTTTT. Its translation: CATSPAGLAGGRGTGELFF.

The chain links TRBV5-4 to TRBJ2-7, with 9 bases identical to TRBD2. The CDR3 contains 15 residues. Germline lookup yields CDR1 SGHNT and CDR2 YYREEE (reference sequence). J lost 5 bases, V lost 4 bases, and 10 bases had no gene match. CDR3 bases: TGTGCCAGCAGCCCCGCGGGAGGGGCCATGCACGAGCAGTACTTC. Protein product: CASSPAGGAMHEQYF.

This rearrangement joins TRBV5-8 to TRBJ1-4, with TRBD1 identical over 7 bases. Germline CDR1 is SGHTS and CDR2 is YDEGEE. The CDR3 is made up of 15 amino acids. Germline trimming cut 2 bases from V and 9 bases from J; bases unmatched to any gene: 10. The CDR3 nucleotides are TGTGCCAGCAGCTTTGGTGACCGGGACAGTCAAAAACTGTTTTTT. It translates to CASSFGDRDSQKLFF.

Details on this clone: Within the sample, other DNA sequences also encode this same CDR3. Here the CDR3 reads CASSLSGDTQYF. The CDR3 bases are TGTGCCAGCAGCTTATCAGGAGATACGCAGTATTTT. The chain carries TRBV7-2 and TRBJ2-3; no clear D. The CDR3 extends over 12 amino acids. CDR1 is SGHTA, CDR2 FQGNSA, per germline. V was trimmed by 2 bases and J by 5 bases, leaving 5 bases between them.

J is TRBJ2-5 and V is TRBV28; 7 positions match TRBD1. The V and J ends lost 2 bases and 3 bases, in that order; junction bases with no gene match: 3. Germline CDR1 is MDHEN and CDR2 is SYDVKM. There are 14 residues in the CDR3. CDR3 in DNA: TGTGCCAGCAGTTTAGGGGACAGAGAAGAGACCCAGTACTTC. Protein sequence: CASSLGDREETQYF. Variable domain in full (rest from reference TRBV28 and TRBJ2-5): DVKVTQSSRYLVKRTGEKVFLECVQDMDHENMFWYRQDPGLGLRLIYFSYDVKMKEKGDIPEGYSVSREKKERFSLILESASTNQTSMYLCASSLGDREETQYFGPGTRLLVL.

The chain carries TRBV7-9 and TRBJ2-3; 9 nucleotides line up with TRBD1. Germline V CDR1 and CDR2: SEHNR, FQNEAQ (reference sequence). CDR3 size: 18 residues. J was trimmed by 0 bases and V by 1 base; bases with no gene match: 8. CDR3 region: CASSLGARTGASTDTQYF. The CDR3, as DNA: TGTGCCAGCAGCTTAGGAGCCCGGACAGGGGCCAGCACAGATACGCAGTATTTT.

The chain employs TRBV19 and TRBJ1-5, with 8 bases aligning to TRBD1. This CDR3 is built from 16 residues. The germline V gene encodes CDR1 LNHDA and CDR2 SQIVND (reference sequence). The J segment lost 7 bases and the V segment lost 4 bases, leaving 12 bases of the junction unmatched. Written as DNA, the CDR3 is TGTGCCAGTAGTACCTCGGTCAGGGGGCGCGTGCAGCCCCAGCATTTT. This translates into CASSTSVRGRVQPQHF.

The rearrangement uses TRBV18 and TRBJ2-2, with D perhaps TRBD2 (6 bases). Trimming took 2 bases from V and 6 from J, leaving 19 bases between them. The CDR3 has 17 amino acids. Germline values: CDR1 KGHSH, CDR2 LQKENI. This chain's CDR3 is CASSPTHGSLMSGELFF. In DNA form, the CDR3 reads TGTGCCAGCTCACCAACACACGGGAGCCTTATGTCCGGGGAGCTGTTTTTT.

This rearrangement joins TRBV2 to TRBJ2-7; 9 bases agree with TRBD2. Germline V gives CDR1 SNHLY, CDR2 FYNNEI. The CDR3 is 14 amino acids. Losses at the gene ends were 6 bases for V and 4 bases for J; bases not matched to a gene: 7. The DNA for the CDR3 is TGTGCCAGCAGGCGGGGGGGGGCCGGGTACGAGCAGTACTTC. This codes for CASRRGGAGYEQYF.

The rearrangement joins TRBV30 to TRBJ2-3; TRBD2 is a possible D gene (6 bases). Germline values: CDR1 GTSNPN, CDR2 SVGIG (reference sequence). Trimming took off 3 bases at V and 5 bases at J, with 12 bases between the two ends. There are 13 residues in the CDR3. CDR3 nucleotides: TGTGCCTGGAGACTTAGGGGAGGAGATACGCAGTATTTT. It encodes CAWRLRGGDTQYF.

V and J are TRBV28 and TRBJ1-1, with D possibly matching TRBD1 (5 bases). Germline V gene lookup returns CDR1 MDHEN and CDR2 SYDVKM. The CDR3 covers 15 residues. Deletions cut 7 bases from V and 4 bases from J, with 19 bases between. The CDR3 protein is CASTPSQGWGTEAFF. As DNA, the CDR3 is TGTGCCAGCACCCCTTCCCAGGGATGGGGCACTGAAGCTTTCTTT. Full variable domain (outside the CDR3, taken from reference TRBV28 and TRBJ1-1): DVKVTQSSRYLVKRTGEKVFLECVQDMDHENMFWYRQDPGLGLRLIYFSYDVKMKEKGDIPEGYSVSREKKERFSLILESASTNQTSMYLCASTPSQGWGTEAFFGQGTRLTVV.

This chain links TRBV7-2 with TRBJ2-1; 8 bases align to TRBD2. Germline loops: CDR1 SGHTA, CDR2 FQGNSA. CDR3 size: 16 residues. Trimming cost V 1 base and J 3 bases; bases outside gene matches: 5. The CDR3 spells CASSLELAVGYNEQFF. CDR3 bases: TGTGCCAGCAGCTTAGAACTAGCGGTGGGCTACAATGAGCAGTTCTTC.

This chain joins TRBV19 and TRBJ1-6; 10 nucleotides line up with TRBD1. The CDR3 is made up of 15 amino acids. In germline, CDR1 is LNHDA, CDR2 SQIVND (reference sequence). With V trimmed by 9 bases and J by 1 base, 3 bases remained unmatched. Written as DNA, the CDR3 is TGTGCCAGGCGGGACAGGGGATCCTATAATTCACCCCTCCACTTT. This translates into CARRDRGSYNSPLHF.

The chain joins TRBV19 to TRBJ1-2; D call uncertain. The CDR3 totals 11 residues. Germline V gene data show CDR1 as LNHDA and CDR2 as SQIVND (reference sequence). V lost 4 bases to trimming and J lost 4 bases, with 4 bases between them. CDR3 nucleotides: TGTGCCAGTAGTAACAGCTATGGCTACACCTTC. The encoded protein is CASSNSYGYTF.

The J gene is TRBJ2-5, the V gene TRBV20-1; 11 positions match TRBD2. The V gene end was trimmed by 3 bases and the J gene end by 1 base; junction bases not matched to a gene: 7. CDR3 length: 16 residues. Germline lookup yields CDR1 DFQATT and CDR2 SNEGSKA (reference sequence). As DNA, the CDR3 is TGCAGTGCTAGTGAACTAGCGGGAGAAATCCAAGAGACCCAGTACTTC. Its translation: CSASELAGEIQETQYF.

This clone showed up just a few times. The gene calls are TRBV5-6 and TRBJ1-1; D is uncertain. In germline, CDR1 is SGHDT, CDR2 YYEEEE. CDR3 length: 14 amino acids. Trimming left V 5 bases short and J 2 bases short, with 13 bases between. The CDR3 DNA follows: TGTGCCAGCAGGGAGAGGAATCTAAACACTGAAGCTTTCTTT. This translates into CASRERNLNTEAFF.